Each of the 22 T cell receptor beta chains below was sequenced from the same sample in a study of blood T cells in healthy people across ages. The second PCR ran about 6 to 11 cycles with a sample-barcoded 5' primer and J-beta primers. In TCRdb, the 5' RACE reads were re-called with MiXCR into one record per CDR3 protein. The sample holds roughly 1,800,000 distinct CDR3 sequences; around 48% are singletons and the top ten take less than 2.5%. The source material was blood. The source is a middle-aged woman in good health.

The rearrangement uses TRBV7-2 and TRBJ2-7, with 11 positions matching TRBD2. The CDR3 length is 16 residues. Germline CDR1 and CDR2: SGHTA and FQGNSA. The V segment lost 0 bases and the J segment 7 bases; nucleotides outside the gene matches: 8. The CDR3 region is CASSLASGGASNEQYF. CDR3 DNA: TGTGCCAGCAGCTTAGCTAGCGGGGGGGCTTCCAATGAGCAGTACTTC.

The chain links TRBV20-1 to TRBJ1-2, with a possible D match to TRBD1 (5 bases). The CDR3 is 13 amino acids. Germline loops: CDR1 DFQATT, CDR2 SNEGSKA (reference sequence). The chain's CDR3 is CSADYDSNYGYTF. As DNA, the CDR3 is TGCAGCGCCGATTATGACAGTAACTATGGCTACACCTTC.

The CDR3 spells CASSGTQTGGNTQYF. As DNA, the CDR3 is TGTGCCAGCAGTGGGACGCAGACAGGGGGCAATACGCAGTATTTT. The chain has TRBV27 and TRBJ2-3; 10 bases are shared with TRBD1. This CDR3 has 15 amino acids. Trimming at V came to 5 bases and at J to 7 bases, leaving 9 bases not matched to a gene. CDR1 is MNHEY and CDR2 is SMNVEV in the germline V gene (reference sequence).

The gene calls are TRBV4-2 and TRBJ2-1; perhaps TRBD2 as D (5 bases). V lost 0 bases and J 2 bases, leaving 14 bases between the germline ends. The CDR3 consists of 17 residues. Germline-derived CDR1 and CDR2 are LGHNA and YNFKEQ. The CDR3 here is CASSQDLASSAYNEQFF. CDR3 coding DNA: TGTGCCAGCAGCCAAGATTTGGCTAGCTCAGCCTACAATGAGCAGTTCTTC.

This chain uses TRBV10-2 with TRBJ1-5, with TRBD1 as a possible D gene (6 bases). CDR1 is WSHSY, CDR2 SAAADI, per germline. V gave up 3 bases and J gave up 5 bases, with 20 bases separating them. The CDR3 sequence is 17 residues long. CDR3 nucleotide sequence: TGCGCCAGCAGTGAACTTATCGCGGGGGCTGGGGATCAGCCCCAGCATTTT. It is translated as CASSELIAGAGDQPQHF.

Ten or more counts support this clonotype. The CDR3 DNA is TGTGCCAGCAGCCCAACGCTTACAGATACGCAGTATTTT. It codes for CASSPTLTDTQYF. The chain has TRBV4-2 and TRBJ2-3; D remains unclear. The CDR3 covers 13 residues. Germline V gives CDR1 LGHNA, CDR2 YNFKEQ. V was pared by 4 bases and J by 3 bases, with 8 bases between.

This clonotype occurred a few times. The chain links TRBV7-2 to TRBJ2-1; 12 bases map to TRBD2. Germline lookup yields CDR1 SGHTA and CDR2 FQGNSA. J was trimmed by 0 bases and V by 1 base; bases with no gene match: 10. The CDR3 runs to 20 residues. The DNA of the CDR3 is TGTGCCAGCAGCTTAGTAGGGACTAGCGGGCTCCAGAGCTCCTACAATGAGCAGTTCTTC. This encodes CASSLVGTSGLQSSYNEQFF. Supplemented by reference TRBV7-2 and TRBJ2-1, the full variable domain reads GAGVSQSPSNKVTEKGKDVELRCDPISGHTALYWYRQSLGQGLEFLIYFQGNSAPDKSGLPSDRFSAERTGGSVSTLTIQRTQQEDSAVYLCASSLVGTSGLQSSYNEQFFGPGTRLTVL.

The rearrangement links TRBV24-1 to TRBJ2-5; 7 bases fit TRBD1. The CDR3 is 14 amino acids. Germline V CDR1 and CDR2: KGHDR, SFDVKD. V dropped 6 bases and J dropped 11; count of bases not matched to a gene: 14. The CDR3 is CATSNWDSQNEQYF. For the CDR3, the DNA is TGTGCCACCAGTAATTGGGACAGCCAAAATGAGCAGTACTTC.

The chain is built from TRBV6-2 or TRBV6-3 and TRBJ2-5; D is ambiguous. V lost 5 bases to trimming and J lost 5 bases, with 6 bases between them. Per germline, CDR1 MNHEY and CDR2 SVGEGT. CDR3 length: 11 amino acids. The CDR3 here is CASSAPETQYF. Here the CDR3 DNA reads TGTGCCAGCAGTGCCCCCGAGACCCAGTACTTC.

V usage is TRBV15 and J usage is TRBJ2-5, with D possibly TRBD2 on 6 matching bases. Per the germline V gene, CDR1 is LNHNV and CDR2 is YYDKDF (reference sequence). Deletions cut 4 bases from V and 4 bases from J, with 10 bases between. This CDR3 comprises 13 residues. CDR3 coding DNA: TGTGCCACCAGCACTTGGGGAGGAGAGACCCAGTACTTC. Residues: CATSTWGGETQYF.

The chain carries TRBV20-1 and TRBJ1-4; D gene ambiguous. There are 12 residues in the CDR3. V gave up 6 bases and J gave up 0 bases, with 5 bases separating them. CDR1 DFQATT and CDR2 SNEGSKA come from the germline V gene (reference sequence). The CDR3 reads CSAETTNEKLFF. The CDR3 nucleotides are TGCAGTGCAGAAACAACTAATGAAAAACTGTTTTTT.

This clonotype turned up a few times. This sequence joins TRBV7-2 and TRBJ2-3; 11 bases agree with TRBD2. This CDR3 has 17 residues. Germline lookup yields CDR1 SGHTA and CDR2 FQGNSA. V lost 4 bases, J lost 5 bases, and 11 bases stayed unmatched. CDR3 sequence reads: CASSYASGGPQQDTQYF. DNA for the CDR3: TGTGCCAGCAGCTACGCTAGCGGGGGGCCACAACAAGATACGCAGTATTTT. The full variable domain, rest sourced from reference TRBV7-2 and TRBJ2-3, is GAGVSQSPSNKVTEKGKDVELRCDPISGHTALYWYRQSLGQGLEFLIYFQGNSAPDKSGLPSDRFSAERTGGSVSTLTIQRTQQEDSAVYLCASSYASGGPQQDTQYFGPGTRLTVL.

A few counts support this clonotype. The V gene is TRBV7-3, the J gene TRBJ2-6; D may be TRBD1 or TRBD2 (5 bases each). In germline, CDR1 is SGHTA, CDR2 FQGTGA. The CDR3 totals 15 residues. Trimming stripped 5 bases from V and 3 bases from J, with 11 bases between. The CDR3, as DNA: TGTGCCAGCAGCATCGGGGCCAATGGGGCCAACGTCCTGACTTTC. Its translation: CASSIGANGANVLTF.

On this clonotype: A junction end diverges from the germline sequence, so it may reflect a read error. This chain joins TRBV15 and TRBJ1-5; D ambiguous. The length of the CDR3 is 15 residues. Germline V lookup: CDR1 LNHNV, CDR2 YYDKDF (reference sequence). The chain's CDR3 is CATSRGTSSSQPQHF. The CDR3 bases are TGTGCCACCAGCAGAGGTACAAGTAGCAGTCAGCCCCAGCATTTT.

The V gene is TRBV4-1, the J gene TRBJ2-7; the D gene could be TRBD1 or TRBD2 (6 bases each). The germline gives CDR1 MGHRA, CDR2 YSYEKL. CDR3 size: 14 residues. V lost 5 bases to trimming and J lost 5 bases, with 16 bases between them. The CDR3 DNA is TGCGCCAGCAGCTTAAGACTAGGGGGGAACGAGCAGTACTTC. Its translation: CASSLRLGGNEQYF.

This clonotype was recorded a few times. The chain couples TRBV7-2 to TRBJ2-7; 7 bases map to TRBD1. This CDR3 comprises 13 residues. Germline CDR1 reads SGHTA; CDR2 reads FQGNSA. Trimming removed 5 bases from V and 6 bases from J; junction bases left unmatched: 7. The CDR3 nucleotides are TGTGCCAGCAGCGACAGGGTCTTTAGCGAGCAGTACTTC. This translates into CASSDRVFSEQYF.

The rearrangement joins TRBV5-1 to TRBJ2-5; D possibly corresponds to TRBD1 (5 bases). Germline lookup yields CDR1 SGHRS and CDR2 YFSETQ. Trimming took 4 bases from V and 1 from J, leaving 14 bases between them. The CDR3 runs 15 residues. The CDR3 protein is CASSRSGIAQETQYF. CDR3 in DNA: TGCGCCAGCAGCCGATCAGGGATCGCCCAAGAGACCCAGTACTTC.

CDR3: CASSPRAGGVQETQYF. The CDR3 coding sequence is TGTGCCAGCAGCCCGAGGGCAGGGGGCGTCCAAGAGACCCAGTACTTC. V gene TRBV7-2 combines with J gene TRBJ2-5; 8 nucleotides agree with TRBD1. With V trimmed by 5 bases and J by 1 base, 9 bases remained unmatched. Germline V lookup: CDR1 SGHTA, CDR2 FQGNSA. The length of the CDR3 is 16 residues.

V gene TRBV27 combines with J gene TRBJ1-1; D may be TRBD1 (5 bases). Germline V gene sequence: CDR1 MNHEY, CDR2 SMNVEV (reference sequence). The CDR3 has 14 amino acids. Trimming cost V 8 bases and J 5 bases, with 18 bases left between them. CDR3 sequence reads: CASRPGTGGTEAFF. CDR3 nucleotide sequence: TGTGCCAGCCGACCAGGGACGGGAGGGACTGAAGCTTTCTTT.

The chain recombines TRBV7-9 with TRBJ2-5, with 7 bases identical to TRBD1. This CDR3 spans 16 amino acids. Germline-derived CDR1 and CDR2 are SEHNR and FQNEAQ (reference sequence). After removal of 2 bases from V and 1 base from J, the junction contained 7 bases not matched to a gene. The CDR3 DNA is TGTGCCAGCAGCTTATTGACAGGGTCGGGCCAAGAGACCCAGTACTTC. Translating it yields CASSLLTGSGQETQYF.

The chain recombines TRBV4-3 with TRBJ2-2; D gene unclear. The CDR3 runs to 14 residues. Trimming stripped 2 bases from V and 2 bases from J, with 6 bases between. Per germline, CDR1 LGHNA and CDR2 YSLEER. The CDR3 DNA reads TGCGCCAGCAGCCAAAGAGAAAACACCGGGGAGCTGTTTTTT. It encodes CASSQRENTGELFF.

The chain recombines TRBV7-9 with TRBJ1-5; a possible D gene is TRBD1 (6 bases). Deletions cut 4 bases from V and 11 bases from J, with 15 bases between. This CDR3 has 13 amino acids. CDR1 and CDR2 from the germline V gene are SEHNR and FQNEAQ (reference sequence). CDR3 DNA: TGTGCCAGCAGCTCCACACAGGGAGCGTCCCAGCATTTT. Protein product: CASSSTQGASQHF.